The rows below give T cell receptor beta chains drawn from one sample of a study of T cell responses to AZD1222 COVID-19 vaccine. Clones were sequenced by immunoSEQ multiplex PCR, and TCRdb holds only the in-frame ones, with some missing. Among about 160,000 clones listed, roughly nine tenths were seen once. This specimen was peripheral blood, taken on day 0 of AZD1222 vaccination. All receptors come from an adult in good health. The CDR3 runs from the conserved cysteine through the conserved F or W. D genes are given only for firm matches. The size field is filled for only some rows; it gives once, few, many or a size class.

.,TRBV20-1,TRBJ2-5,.,TGCAGTGCCATCACTGGAGAGACCCAGTACTTC,CSAITGETQYF
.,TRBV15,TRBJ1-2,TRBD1,TGTGCCACCAGCAGCTCAGGACAGGGCGCATATGGCTACACCTTC,CATSSSGQGAYGYTF
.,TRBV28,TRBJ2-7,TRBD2,TGTGCCAGCAGTTTATCGGCTAGCGGGAGAGCGTACGAGCAGTACTTC,CASSLSASGRAYEQYF
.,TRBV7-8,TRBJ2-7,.,TGTGCCAGCAGCTCCCAATTTGACGAGCAGTACTTC,CASSSQFDEQYF
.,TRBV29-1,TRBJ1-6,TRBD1,TGCAGCGTTGACATCGGGGACAGGTATAATTCACCCCTCCACTTT,CSVDIGDRYNSPLHF
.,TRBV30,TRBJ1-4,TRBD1,TGTGCCTGGAGTACACCCGGGACAGGGCCTAATGAAAAACTGTTTTTT,CAWSTPGTGPNEKLFF
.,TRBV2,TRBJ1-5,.,TGTGCCAGCAGCCCCCTGGGGCAGGGGCAGGGGCCCCAGCATTTT,CASSPLGQGQGPQHF
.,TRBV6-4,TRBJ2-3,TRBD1,TGTGCCAGCAGTGACTCGAGGACAGGGGCCGATACGCAGTATTTT,CASSDSRTGADTQYF
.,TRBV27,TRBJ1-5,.,TGTGCCAGCCAGGACAGTGGGGCCAATCAGCCCCAGCATTTT,CASQDSGANQPQHF
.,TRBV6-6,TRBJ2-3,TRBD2,TGTGCCAGCAGGGCGGGGGGGCGTACAGATACGCAGTATTTT,CASRAGGRTDTQYF
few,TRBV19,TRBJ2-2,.,TGTGCCAGTAGTATTGGCAGGGGCCCTGGGGAGCTGTTTTTT,CASSIGRGPGELFF
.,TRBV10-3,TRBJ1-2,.,TGTGCCATCAGTGAGTCGTTTCAGGGGAATTCCTATGGCTACACCTTC,CAISESFQGNSYGYTF
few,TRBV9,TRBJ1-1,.,TGTGCCAGCAGTGCCCAGGGCAAGAACACTGAAGCTTTCTTT,CASSAQGKNTEAFF
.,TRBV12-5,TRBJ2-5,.,TGTGCTAGTGGACAAGACAGGCAAGAGACCCAGTACTTC,CASGQDRQETQYF
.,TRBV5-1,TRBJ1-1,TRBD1,TGCGCCAGCAGCTCCAAAGGGACAGAAAGAATGAACACTGAAGCTTTCTTT,CASSSKGTERMNTEAFF
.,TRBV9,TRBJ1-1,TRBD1,TGTGCCAGCAGCGTGGGAGGGGGCAGGGGCACTGAAGCTTTCTTT,CASSVGGGRGTEAFF
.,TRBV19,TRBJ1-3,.,TGTGCCAGTAGTATAGTCTCCTTCTCTGGAAACACCATATATTTT,CASSIVSFSGNTIYF
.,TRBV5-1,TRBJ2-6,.,TGCGCCAGCACCCCGCGTGGGGCCAACGTCCTGACTTTC,CASTPRGANVLTF
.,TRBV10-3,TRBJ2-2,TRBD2,TGTGCCATCAGAGCGGGGACGAACACCGGGGAGCTGTTTTTT,CAIRAGTNTGELFF
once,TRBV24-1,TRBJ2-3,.,TGTGCCACCAGTGATCTGGGGGGTATGGCAGATACGCAGTATTTT,CATSDLGGMADTQYF
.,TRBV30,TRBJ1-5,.,TGTGCCTGGAGTGATGGGGGACCTGGAGAGCCCCAGCATTTT,CAWSDGGPGEPQHF
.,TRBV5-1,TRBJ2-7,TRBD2,TGCGCCAGCAGCTTGGCGGGACTAGCGGCCCCCTGGGGTGAGCAGTACTTC,CASSLAGLAAPWGEQYF
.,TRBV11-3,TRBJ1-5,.,TGTGCCAGCAGGGGAGGGAGCAATCAGCCCCAGCATTTT,CASRGGSNQPQHF
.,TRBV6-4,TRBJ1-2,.,TGTGCCAGCAGTGACTCCAGAGGGATTAACTATGGCTACACCTTC,CASSDSRGINYGYTF
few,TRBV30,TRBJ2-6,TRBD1,TGTGCCCTAAACCGGGACAGGGGGCATTCTGGGGCCAACGTCCTGACTTTC,CALNRDRGHSGANVLTF
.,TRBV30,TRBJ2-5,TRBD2,TGTGCCTGGGCCCAACTAGCGGGAGGGCAAGAGACCCAGTACTTC,CAWAQLAGGQETQYF
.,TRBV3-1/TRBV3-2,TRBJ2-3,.,TGTGCCAGCAGTCTAAAAACCGGAGGGCCCGTGAATACGCAGTATTTT,CASSLKTGGPVNTQYF
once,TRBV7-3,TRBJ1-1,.,TGTGCCAGCAGCCCTGGGACCGGCACTGAAGCTTTCTTT,CASSPGTGTEAFF